A selection of T cell receptor beta chains follows, all from one sample in a study of CD8+ T cells in alopecia areata. Measured with immunoSEQ multiplex PCR; TCRdb has only the in-frame clones, and not every one. The table includes some 100,000 clones, roughly 56% detected once. Sequenced material: CD8+ T cells sorted from blood, taken at approximately week 56, from a patient treated with tofacitinib. The receptors here all came from a human donor with alopecia areata. Each CDR3 is given with its conserved first and last residue. The D gene is left open where the match is weak. Expanded clones get a size class; other rows say once, few or many, or leave the size out.

j_call: TRBJ2-7; v_call: TRBV5-6; d_call: .; clone_size: .; cdr3_aa: CASSSGVYEQYF; cdr3_nt: TGTGCCAGCAGCTCAGGGGTCTACGAGCAGTACTTC
j_call: TRBJ2-1; v_call: TRBV2; d_call: .; clone_size: .; cdr3_aa: CASSDVTASSYNEQFF; cdr3_nt: TGTGCCAGCAGTGACGTGACCGCGAGCTCCTACAATGAGCAGTTCTTC
j_call: TRBJ2-1; v_call: TRBV4-1; d_call: TRBD2; clone_size: once; cdr3_aa: CASSPWAGGEIEQFF; cdr3_nt: TGCGCCAGCAGCCCCTGGGCGGGGGGAGAAATTGAGCAGTTCTTC
j_call: TRBJ1-2; v_call: TRBV2; d_call: TRBD1; clone_size: .; cdr3_aa: CASSEWRGQNYGYTF; cdr3_nt: TGTGCCAGCAGTGAATGGAGGGGACAGAACTATGGCTACACCTTC
j_call: TRBJ1-5; v_call: TRBV7-6; d_call: .; clone_size: .; cdr3_aa: CASSLYAGPSSYSNQPQHF; cdr3_nt: TGTGCCAGCAGCTTATACGCAGGGCCTTCGTCTTATAGCAATCAGCCCCAGCATTTT
j_call: TRBJ2-5; v_call: TRBV4-1; d_call: .; clone_size: .; cdr3_aa: CASSQDASTQETQYF; cdr3_nt: TGCGCCAGCAGCCAAGATGCAAGTACTCAAGAGACCCAGTACTTC
j_call: TRBJ1-2; v_call: TRBV9; d_call: .; clone_size: .; cdr3_aa: CASIPTGKHYGYTF; cdr3_nt: TGTGCCAGCATCCCCACAGGAAAACACTATGGCTACACCTTC
j_call: TRBJ2-7; v_call: TRBV9; d_call: .; clone_size: .; cdr3_aa: CASSVDTDYEQYF; cdr3_nt: TGTGCCAGCAGCGTAGATACGGATTACGAGCAGTACTTC
j_call: TRBJ2-5; v_call: TRBV15; d_call: .; clone_size: .; cdr3_aa: CATSREWTERHQETQYF; cdr3_nt: TGTGCCACCAGCAGAGAGTGGACAGAACGTCACCAAGAGACCCAGTACTTC
j_call: TRBJ2-1; v_call: TRBV19; d_call: .; clone_size: few; cdr3_aa: CASSDTYNEQFF; cdr3_nt: TGTGCCAGTAGTGACACGTACAATGAGCAGTTCTTC
j_call: TRBJ2-5; v_call: TRBV15; d_call: .; clone_size: .; cdr3_aa: CATSSEEVETQYF; cdr3_nt: TGTGCCACCAGCAGCGAAGAAGTAGAGACCCAGTACTTC
j_call: TRBJ2-3; v_call: TRBV7-9; d_call: TRBD2; clone_size: few; cdr3_aa: CASSLSGGSTDTQYF; cdr3_nt: TGTGCCAGCAGCTTAAGCGGGGGTAGCACAGATACGCAGTATTTT
j_call: TRBJ1-1; v_call: TRBV29-1; d_call: .; clone_size: .; cdr3_aa: CSVPLEGAEAFF; cdr3_nt: TGCAGCGTCCCCTTGGAGGGTGCTGAAGCTTTCTTT
j_call: TRBJ2-4; v_call: TRBV28; d_call: .; clone_size: few; cdr3_aa: CASSPKSWAGNIQYF; cdr3_nt: TGTGCCAGCAGTCCCAAGTCGTGGGCTGGAAACATTCAGTACTTC
j_call: TRBJ2-5; v_call: TRBV30; d_call: .; clone_size: few; cdr3_aa: CACDSYETQYF; cdr3_nt: TGTGCCTGTGACAGTTATGAGACCCAGTACTTC
j_call: TRBJ2-7; v_call: TRBV27; d_call: .; clone_size: .; cdr3_aa: CASSSQVSAKAEQYF; cdr3_nt: TGTGCCAGCAGTTCGCAAGTTAGCGCTAAGGCCGAGCAGTACTTC
j_call: TRBJ1-4; v_call: TRBV6-5; d_call: .; clone_size: .; cdr3_aa: CASSYFGTGEKLFF; cdr3_nt: TGTGCCAGCAGTTACTTCGGGACTGGTGAAAAACTGTTTTTT
j_call: TRBJ2-1; v_call: TRBV7-3; d_call: .; clone_size: .; cdr3_aa: CASSPPTFPNEQFF; cdr3_nt: TGTGCCAGCAGCCCCCCGACTTTCCCCAATGAGCAGTTCTTC
j_call: TRBJ2-1; v_call: TRBV2; d_call: TRBD2; clone_size: .; cdr3_aa: CASMRLAGLNEQFF; cdr3_nt: TGTGCCAGCATGAGACTAGCGGGGTTGAATGAGCAGTTCTTC
j_call: TRBJ2-7; v_call: TRBV15; d_call: TRBD1; clone_size: .; cdr3_aa: CATSSRDRGYEQYF; cdr3_nt: TGTGCCACCAGCAGCCGGGACAGGGGCTACGAGCAGTACTTC
j_call: TRBJ2-2; v_call: TRBV27; d_call: .; clone_size: few; cdr3_aa: CASSSQFANTGELFF; cdr3_nt: TGTGCCAGCAGTTCACAGTTTGCGAACACCGGGGAGCTGTTTTTT
j_call: TRBJ2-7; v_call: TRBV6-1; d_call: .; clone_size: few; cdr3_aa: CASSKQGSSYEQYF; cdr3_nt: TGTGCCAGCAGCAAGCAGGGGAGCTCCTACGAGCAGTACTTC
j_call: TRBJ1-1; v_call: TRBV2; d_call: .; clone_size: .; cdr3_aa: CASRTPGGNTEAFF; cdr3_nt: TGTGCCAGCCGTACTCCGGGGGGGAACACTGAAGCTTTCTTT
j_call: TRBJ2-2; v_call: TRBV6-4; d_call: TRBD1; clone_size: .; cdr3_aa: CASREQGVGELFF; cdr3_nt: TGTGCCAGCAGAGAACAGGGGGTCGGGGAGCTGTTTTTT
j_call: TRBJ2-1; v_call: TRBV6-1; d_call: TRBD2; clone_size: once; cdr3_aa: CASSEPERGGPFSYNEQFF; cdr3_nt: TGTGCCAGCAGTGAACCTGAGCGGGGGGGCCCTTTCTCCTACAATGAGCAGTTCTTC
j_call: TRBJ2-7; v_call: TRBV15; d_call: TRBD2; clone_size: .; cdr3_aa: CATSRAAGDYEQYF; cdr3_nt: TGTGCCACCAGCAGAGCGGCGGGGGACTACGAGCAGTACTTC
j_call: TRBJ2-5; v_call: TRBV14; d_call: .; clone_size: .; cdr3_aa: CASSQDTETQYF; cdr3_nt: TGTGCCAGCAGCCAAGATACGGAGACCCAGTACTTC
j_call: TRBJ2-7; v_call: TRBV5-6; d_call: .; clone_size: .; cdr3_aa: CASSFPTADYEQYF; cdr3_nt: TGTGCCAGCAGCTTCCCGACAGCTGACTACGAGCAGTACTTC
j_call: TRBJ2-5; v_call: TRBV27; d_call: .; clone_size: .; cdr3_aa: CASSLSQTRETQYF; cdr3_nt: TGTGCCAGCAGTTTATCCCAGACACGAGAGACCCAGTACTTC
j_call: TRBJ1-4; v_call: TRBV27; d_call: TRBD1; clone_size: .; cdr3_aa: CASSLYVRGQNEKLFF; cdr3_nt: TGTGCCAGCAGTTTATATGTTAGGGGACAGAATGAAAAACTGTTTTTT
j_call: TRBJ1-4; v_call: TRBV7-8; d_call: TRBD1; clone_size: .; cdr3_aa: CASSLHRGSWKLFF; cdr3_nt: TGTGCCAGCAGCCTCCACAGGGGGAGTTGGAAACTGTTTTTT
j_call: TRBJ1-2; v_call: TRBV27; d_call: .; clone_size: .; cdr3_aa: CASSLSPANYGYTF; cdr3_nt: TGTGCCAGCAGTTTATCTCCGGCCAACTATGGCTACACCTTC
j_call: TRBJ2-3; v_call: TRBV16; d_call: .; clone_size: .; cdr3_aa: CASSPNGGRRTAQYF; cdr3_nt: TGTGCCAGCAGCCCAAACGGCGGAAGGCGGACGGCGCAGTATTTT
j_call: TRBJ2-1; v_call: TRBV5-4; d_call: .; clone_size: few; cdr3_aa: CASSWGAVYNEQFF; cdr3_nt: TGTGCCAGCAGCTGGGGCGCGGTGTACAATGAGCAGTTCTTC
j_call: TRBJ2-5; v_call: TRBV7-9; d_call: .; clone_size: .; cdr3_aa: CASSLAGQPETQYF; cdr3_nt: TGTGCCAGCAGCTTAGCCGGCCAGCCGGAGACCCAGTACTTC
j_call: TRBJ2-5; v_call: TRBV30; d_call: .; clone_size: .; cdr3_aa: CAWGEGAQYF; cdr3_nt: TGTGCCTGGGGGGAGGGGGCCCAGTACTTC
j_call: TRBJ1-6; v_call: TRBV2; d_call: .; clone_size: few; cdr3_aa: CASSENVGSYNSPLHF; cdr3_nt: TGTGCCAGCAGTGAGAACGTAGGCTCCTATAATTCACCCCTCCACTTT
j_call: TRBJ1-1; v_call: TRBV29-1; d_call: .; clone_size: few; cdr3_aa: CSVETGGLSEAFF; cdr3_nt: TGCAGCGTTGAAACGGGGGGCTTGTCTGAAGCTTTCTTT
j_call: TRBJ2-2; v_call: TRBV2; d_call: .; clone_size: .; cdr3_aa: CASKTRVWPGELFF; cdr3_nt: TGTGCCAGCAAGACTAGAGTGTGGCCCGGGGAGCTGTTTTTT
j_call: TRBJ2-3; v_call: TRBV30; d_call: .; clone_size: few; cdr3_aa: CAWSVGQVSTDTQYF; cdr3_nt: TGTGCCTGGAGTGTTGGCCAGGTCAGCACAGATACGCAGTATTTT
j_call: TRBJ2-1; v_call: TRBV10-3; d_call: .; clone_size: few; cdr3_aa: CAISNGGNNEQFF; cdr3_nt: TGTGCCATCAGTAACGGGGGTAACAATGAGCAGTTCTTC
j_call: TRBJ2-1; v_call: TRBV2; d_call: .; clone_size: .; cdr3_aa: CASSVEEGIPGKYNEQFF; cdr3_nt: TGTGCCAGCAGTGTGGAAGAGGGGATCCCGGGCAAATACAATGAGCAGTTCTTC
j_call: TRBJ1-2; v_call: TRBV6-5; d_call: .; clone_size: .; cdr3_aa: CASSYRGFYGYTF; cdr3_nt: TGTGCCAGCAGTTACAGGGGGTTCTATGGCTACACCTTC
j_call: TRBJ2-7; v_call: TRBV2; d_call: TRBD1; clone_size: .; cdr3_aa: CAARGRTYGEQYF; cdr3_nt: TGTGCCGCCAGGGGGAGAACCTACGGAGAGCAGTACTTC